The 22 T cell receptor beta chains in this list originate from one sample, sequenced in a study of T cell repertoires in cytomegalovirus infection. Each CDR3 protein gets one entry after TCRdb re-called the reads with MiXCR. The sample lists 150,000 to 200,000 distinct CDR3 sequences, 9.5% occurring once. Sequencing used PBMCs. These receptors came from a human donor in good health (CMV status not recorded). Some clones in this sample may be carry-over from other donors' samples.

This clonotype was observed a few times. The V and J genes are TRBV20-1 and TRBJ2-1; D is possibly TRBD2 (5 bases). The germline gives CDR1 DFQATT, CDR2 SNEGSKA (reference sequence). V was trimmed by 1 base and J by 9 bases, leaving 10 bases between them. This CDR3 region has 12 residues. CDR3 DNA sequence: TGCAGTGCTAGAGGTCGCCGGGGTGAGCAGTTCTTC. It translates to CSARGRRGEQFF.

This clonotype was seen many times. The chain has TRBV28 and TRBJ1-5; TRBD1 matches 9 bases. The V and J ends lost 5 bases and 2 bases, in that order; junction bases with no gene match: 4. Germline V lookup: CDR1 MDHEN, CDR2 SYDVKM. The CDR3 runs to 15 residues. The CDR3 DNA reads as TGTGCCAGCAGTATGGGACAGGGTGGCAATCAGCCCCAGCATTTT. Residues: CASSMGQGGNQPQHF. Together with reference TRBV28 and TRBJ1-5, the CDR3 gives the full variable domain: DVKVTQSSRYLVKRTGEKVFLECVQDMDHENMFWYRQDPGLGLRLIYFSYDVKMKEKGDIPEGYSVSREKKERFSLILESASTNQTSMYLCASSMGQGGNQPQHFGDGTRLSIL.

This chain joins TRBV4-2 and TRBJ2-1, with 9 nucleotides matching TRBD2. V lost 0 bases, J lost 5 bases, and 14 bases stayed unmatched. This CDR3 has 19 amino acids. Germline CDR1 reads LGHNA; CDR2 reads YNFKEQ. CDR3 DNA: TGTGCCAGCAGCCAAGATCGGGCTAGCGGGAAAGTGGGGCACAATGAGCAGTTCTTC. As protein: CASSQDRASGKVGHNEQFF.

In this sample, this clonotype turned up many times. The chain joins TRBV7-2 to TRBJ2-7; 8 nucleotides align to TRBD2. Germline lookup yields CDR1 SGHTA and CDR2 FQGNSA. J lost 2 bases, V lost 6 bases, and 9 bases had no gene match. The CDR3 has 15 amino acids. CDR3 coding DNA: TGTGCCAGCAGGCAGGTTCCGGGGGGGGCCTACGAGCAGTACTTC. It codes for CASRQVPGGAYEQYF.

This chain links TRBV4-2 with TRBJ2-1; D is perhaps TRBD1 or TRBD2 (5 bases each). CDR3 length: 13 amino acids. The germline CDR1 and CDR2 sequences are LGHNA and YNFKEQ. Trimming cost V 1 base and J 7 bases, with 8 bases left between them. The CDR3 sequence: CASSQGDGNEQFF. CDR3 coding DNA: TGTGCCAGCAGCCAAGGGGACGGGAATGAGCAGTTCTTC.

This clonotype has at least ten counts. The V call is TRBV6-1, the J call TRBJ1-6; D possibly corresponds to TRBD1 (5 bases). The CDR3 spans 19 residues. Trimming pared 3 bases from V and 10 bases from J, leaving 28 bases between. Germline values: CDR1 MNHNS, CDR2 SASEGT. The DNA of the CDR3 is TGTGCCAGCAGTGACGCCGCGGGCGGGACGCTCCTGAGAGGGTCACCCCTCCACTTT. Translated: CASSDAAGGTLLRGSPLHF.

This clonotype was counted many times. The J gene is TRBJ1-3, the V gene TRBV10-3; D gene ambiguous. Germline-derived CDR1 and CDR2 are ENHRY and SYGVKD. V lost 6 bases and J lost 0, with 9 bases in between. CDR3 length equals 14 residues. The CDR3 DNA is TGTGCCATCAGGGACGGGAGCTCTGGAAACACCATATATTTT. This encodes CAIRDGSSGNTIYF.

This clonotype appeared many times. The CDR3 is CASNNRGGGTEAFF. As DNA, the CDR3 is TGTGCCAGCAACAACAGGGGAGGTGGGACTGAAGCTTTCTTT. This chain connects TRBV7-2 to TRBJ1-1; 7 positions match TRBD1. The germline CDR1 and CDR2 sequences are SGHTA and FQGNSA. The CDR3 covers 14 residues. Unmatched junction bases numbered 10, after V lost 7 bases and J lost 5 bases. The variable domain in full, completed from reference TRBV7-2 and TRBJ1-1, reads GAGVSQSPSNKVTEKGKDVELRCDPISGHTALYWYRQSLGQGLEFLIYFQGNSAPDKSGLPSDRFSAERTGGSVSTLTIQRTQQEDSAVYLCASNNRGGGTEAFFGQGTRLTVV.

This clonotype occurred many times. The CDR3 protein is CASSGGAGGGELFF. The CDR3 nucleotides are TGTGCCAGTAGCGGGGGGGCAGGAGGCGGGGAGCTGTTTTTT. The chain uses TRBV19 and TRBJ2-2; 8 positions agree with TRBD2. CDR3 size: 14 residues. The germline V gene encodes CDR1 LNHDA and CDR2 SQIVND (reference sequence). With V trimmed by 6 bases and J by 7 bases, 7 bases remained unmatched. The entire variable domain, with the rest obtained from reference TRBV19 and TRBJ2-2, is as follows: DGGITQSPKYLFRKEGQNVTLSCEQNLNHDAMYWYRQDPGQGLRLIYYSQIVNDFQKGDIAEGYSVSREKKESFPLTVTSAQKNPTAFYLCASSGGAGGGELFFGEGSRLTVL.

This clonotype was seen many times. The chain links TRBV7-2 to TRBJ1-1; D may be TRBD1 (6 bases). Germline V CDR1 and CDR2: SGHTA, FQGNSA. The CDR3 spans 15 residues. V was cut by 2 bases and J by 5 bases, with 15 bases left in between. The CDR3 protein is CASSLYTQGGTEAFF. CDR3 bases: TGTGCCAGCAGCTTATATACCCAAGGGGGGACTGAAGCTTTCTTT.

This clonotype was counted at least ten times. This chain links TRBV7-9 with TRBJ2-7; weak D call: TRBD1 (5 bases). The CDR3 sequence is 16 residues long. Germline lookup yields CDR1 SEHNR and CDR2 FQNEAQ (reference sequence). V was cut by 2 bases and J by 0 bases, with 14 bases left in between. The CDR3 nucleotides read TGTGCCAGCAGCTTACAGGGCAGGGTCCCCTCCTACGAGCAGTACTTC. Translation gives CASSLQGRVPSYEQYF.

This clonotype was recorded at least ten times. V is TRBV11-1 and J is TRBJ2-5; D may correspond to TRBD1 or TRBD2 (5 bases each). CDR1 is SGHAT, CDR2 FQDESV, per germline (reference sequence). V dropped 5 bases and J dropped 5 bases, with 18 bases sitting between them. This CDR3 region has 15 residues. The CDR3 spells CASSTGPHSGETQYF. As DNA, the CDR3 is TGTGCCAGCAGCACGGGACCGCACTCTGGGGAGACCCAGTACTTC.

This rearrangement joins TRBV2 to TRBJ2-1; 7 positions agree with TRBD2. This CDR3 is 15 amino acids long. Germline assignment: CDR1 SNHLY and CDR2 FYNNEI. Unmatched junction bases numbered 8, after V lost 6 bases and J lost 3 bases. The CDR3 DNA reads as TGTGCCAGCAGCTATAGCGGGCGGATCTACAATGAGCAGTTCTTC. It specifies CASSYSGRIYNEQFF.

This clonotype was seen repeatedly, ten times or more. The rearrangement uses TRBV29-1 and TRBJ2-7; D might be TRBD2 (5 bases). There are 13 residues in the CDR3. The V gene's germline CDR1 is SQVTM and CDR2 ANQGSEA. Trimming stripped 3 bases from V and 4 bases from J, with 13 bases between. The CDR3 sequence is CSVEEARQYEQYF. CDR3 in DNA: TGCAGCGTTGAGGAGGCCCGACAATACGAGCAGTACTTC.

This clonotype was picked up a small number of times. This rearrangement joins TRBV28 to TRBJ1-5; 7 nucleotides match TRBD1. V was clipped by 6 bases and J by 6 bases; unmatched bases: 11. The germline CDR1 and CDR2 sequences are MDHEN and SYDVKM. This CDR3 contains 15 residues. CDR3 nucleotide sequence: TGTGCCAGCAGCTCGACAGGGTGGCAGGGTCAGCCCCAGCATTTT. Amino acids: CASSSTGWQGQPQHF.

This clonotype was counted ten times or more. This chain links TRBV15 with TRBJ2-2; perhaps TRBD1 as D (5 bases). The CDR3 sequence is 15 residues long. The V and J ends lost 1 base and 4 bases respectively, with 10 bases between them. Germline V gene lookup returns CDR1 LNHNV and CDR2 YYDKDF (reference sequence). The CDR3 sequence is CATSRVQGTTGELFF. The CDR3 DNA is TGTGCCACCAGCAGAGTCCAGGGAACCACCGGGGAGCTGTTTTTT.

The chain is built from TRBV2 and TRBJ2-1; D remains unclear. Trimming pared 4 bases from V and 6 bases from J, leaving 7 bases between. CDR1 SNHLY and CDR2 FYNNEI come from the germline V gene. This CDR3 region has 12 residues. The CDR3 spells CASSAFSNEQFF. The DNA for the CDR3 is TGTGCCAGCAGTGCCTTTAGCAATGAGCAGTTCTTC.

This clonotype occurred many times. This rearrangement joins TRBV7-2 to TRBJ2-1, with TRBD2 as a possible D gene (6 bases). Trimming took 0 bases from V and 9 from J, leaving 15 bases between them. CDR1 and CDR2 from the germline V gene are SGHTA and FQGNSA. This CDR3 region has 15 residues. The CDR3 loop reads CASSLAGGTVSEQFF. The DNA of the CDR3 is TGTGCCAGCAGCTTAGCTGGGGGGACTGTTAGTGAGCAGTTCTTC.

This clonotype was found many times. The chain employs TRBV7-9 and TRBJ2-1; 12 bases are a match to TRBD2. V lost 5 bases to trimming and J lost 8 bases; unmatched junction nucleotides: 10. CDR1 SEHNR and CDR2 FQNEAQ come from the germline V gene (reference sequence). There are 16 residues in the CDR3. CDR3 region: CASSPRLAGEIDEQFF. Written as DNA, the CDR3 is TGTGCCAGCAGCCCCCGACTAGCGGGGGAGATTGATGAGCAGTTCTTC. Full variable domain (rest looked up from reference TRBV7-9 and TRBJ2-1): DTGVSQNPRHKITKRGQNVTFRCDPISEHNRLYWYRQTLGQGPEFLTYFQNEAQLEKSRLLSDRFSAERPKGSFSTLEIQRTEQGDSAMYLCASSPRLAGEIDEQFFGPGTRLTVL.

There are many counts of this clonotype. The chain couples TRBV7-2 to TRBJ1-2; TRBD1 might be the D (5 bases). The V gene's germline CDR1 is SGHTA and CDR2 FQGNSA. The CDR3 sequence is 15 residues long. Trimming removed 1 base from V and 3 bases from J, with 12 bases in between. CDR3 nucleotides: TGTGCCAGCAGCTTAGTCGTCCGGGACGACTATGGCTACACCTTC. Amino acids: CASSLVVRDDYGYTF.

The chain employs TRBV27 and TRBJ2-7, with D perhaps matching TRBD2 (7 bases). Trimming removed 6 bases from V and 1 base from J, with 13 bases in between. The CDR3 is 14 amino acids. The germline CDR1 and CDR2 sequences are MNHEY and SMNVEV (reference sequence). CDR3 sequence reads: CASRSGGLSYEQYF. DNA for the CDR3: TGTGCCAGCAGATCGGGGGGCCTGTCCTACGAGCAGTACTTC.

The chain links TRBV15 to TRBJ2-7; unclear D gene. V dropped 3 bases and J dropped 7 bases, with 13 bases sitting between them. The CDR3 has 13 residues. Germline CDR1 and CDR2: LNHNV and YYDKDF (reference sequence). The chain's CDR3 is CATSRDPLEEQYF. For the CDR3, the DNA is TGTGCCACCAGCAGGGACCCCCTAGAAGAGCAGTACTTC.